The next 32 T cell receptor beta chains were all read from a single sample in a study of post-analysis software for immune sequencing data (dated by TCRdb to between 2014 and 2017). Study-wide conclusions, independent of this receptor: Significantly higher frequencies in patients than in controls were found for several TRBV segments, including TRBV5-6, TRBV5-1 and TRBV20-1.

Their antigens are not known. Library prep was done by PCR. This sample was sequenced with an Illumina HiSeq 2500. To reduce PCR and sequencing biases, unique molecular identifiers were built into the TCR beta cDNA libraries. TCRdb reworked the public reads: Q25 trimming with fastp, MiXCR clone assembly, productive beta chains retained. Merged by CDR3 protein, the rows form single entries marked with the most common genes and DNA. This sample holds 820,000 or so distinct CDR3 sequences; roughly 50% were observed only once. Of the sample, roughly 4.4% is held by the ten largest clones. The sample consisted of blood. These receptors were collected from a girl aged 10-17 years with multiple sclerosis.

This clonotype has just one count. V is TRBV10-3 and J is TRBJ2-7; 8 nucleotides align to TRBD2. The CDR3 spans 16 residues. CDR1 and CDR2 (germline): ENHRY, SYGVKD. V trimming: 3 bases; J trimming: 6 bases; junction bases outside the gene matches: 13. The CDR3 loop reads CAISDGGGAPRGEQYF. CDR3 in DNA: TGTGCCATCAGTGACGGGGGGGGGGCTCCTAGGGGCGAGCAGTACTTC.

This rearrangement joins TRBV20-1 to TRBJ2-4; D not certain. V lost 6 bases, J lost 0 bases, and 15 bases lay in between. The germline V gene has CDR1 DFQATT and CDR2 SNEGSKA (reference sequence). This CDR3 spans 15 amino acids. CDR3 in amino acids: CSAPSGHGAKNIQYF. The CDR3, as DNA: TGCAGTGCCCCATCGGGTCATGGAGCCAAAAACATTCAGTACTTC.

This clonotype was seen only a few times. This sequence joins TRBV7-9 and TRBJ2-7; D remains ambiguous. With 5 bases removed from V and 5 bases from J, the gap between germline ends came to 10 bases. This CDR3 has 12 amino acids. The germline V gene has CDR1 SEHNR and CDR2 FQNEAQ (reference sequence). The CDR3 region is CASSPRFHEQYF. The CDR3, as DNA: TGTGCCAGCAGCCCCCGGTTTCACGAGCAGTACTTC. Together with reference TRBV7-9 and TRBJ2-7, the CDR3 gives the full variable domain: DTGVSQNPRHKITKRGQNVTFRCDPISEHNRLYWYRQTLGQGPEFLTYFQNEAQLEKSRLLSDRFSAERPKGSFSTLEIQRTEQGDSAMYLCASSPRFHEQYFGPGTRLTVT.

This clonotype was counted between two and nine times. This chain joins TRBV29-1 and TRBJ2-1; unclear D gene. Germline CDR1 and CDR2: SQVTM and ANQGSEA. V shed 3 bases and J shed 2 bases, with 5 bases lying between them. This CDR3 has 12 residues. The CDR3 coding sequence is TGCAGCGTTGACGCGACCTACAATGAGCAGTTCTTC. The encoded protein is CSVDATYNEQFF.

This chain connects TRBV5-1 to TRBJ2-1; D remains unclear. This CDR3 has 14 amino acids. The V gene lost 0 bases and the J gene lost 13 bases, with 17 bases spanning the gap. Germline lookup yields CDR1 SGHRS and CDR2 YFSETQ. As DNA, the CDR3 is TGCGCCAGCAGCTTGGCCGGGCCCCAGGAGACCCAGTTCTTC. It translates to CASSLAGPQETQFF.

This clonotype was observed a few times. The J gene is TRBJ2-1, the V gene TRBV6-2 or TRBV6-3; TRBD2 agrees at 16 bases. The CDR3 spans 17 residues. Germline V gene data show CDR1 as MNHEY and CDR2 as SVGEGT. V shed 6 bases and J 7 bases; nucleotides not matched to a gene: 9. The CDR3, as DNA: TGTGCCAGCAGATACGGCGGGACTAGCGGGGGGGTGAATGAGCAGTTCTTC. This encodes CASRYGGTSGGVNEQFF.

The chain recombines TRBV5-1 with TRBJ2-1; 7 positions agree with TRBD2. The CDR3 extends over 15 amino acids. V lost 8 bases and J lost 3; bases outside the gene matches: 11. Looked up from germline, CDR1 is SGHRS and CDR2 is YFSETQ. CDR3 bases: TGCGCCAGTAGGCGTCTAGCGGCCCTCTACAATGAGCAGTTCTTC. This translates into CASRRLAALYNEQFF.

The chain couples TRBV20-1 to TRBJ2-3, with TRBD1 as a possible D gene (5 bases). Trimming removed 0 bases from V and 3 bases from J, with 7 bases in between. This CDR3 has 13 amino acids. In germline, CDR1 is DFQATT, CDR2 SNEGSKA (reference sequence). CDR3 loop: CSARESGTDTQYF. CDR3 nucleotide sequence: TGCAGTGCTAGAGAGTCAGGGACAGATACGCAGTATTTT.

This clonotype was picked up a small number of times. This rearrangement joins TRBV9 to TRBJ2-5; D unresolved. V lost 0 bases and J 5 bases, leaving 8 bases between the germline ends. This CDR3 spans 13 amino acids. Germline CDR1 SGDLS, CDR2 YYNGEE. CDR3 coding DNA: TGTGCCAGCAGCGTAGGGGTCGGCGAGACCCAGTACTTC. Its translation is CASSVGVGETQYF.

This clonotype has a handful of counts. V is TRBV5-1 and J is TRBJ2-5; 12 bases fit TRBD2. Germline CDR1 SGHRS, CDR2 YFSETQ. V lost 4 bases, J lost 5 bases, and 18 bases stayed unmatched. CDR3 length: 19 residues. Here the CDR3 DNA reads TGCGCCAGCAGCGGGACGGAGACTAGCGGGAGTATTATCCGGGAGACCCAGTACTTC. Translating it yields CASSGTETSGSIIRETQYF.

The chain couples TRBV20-1 to TRBJ2-7; possible D gene TRBD2, 6 bases. V dropped 2 bases and J dropped 1 base, with 9 bases sitting between them. This CDR3 has 13 residues. Germline CDR1 is DFQATT and CDR2 is SNEGSKA (reference sequence). The CDR3 DNA sequence: TGCAGTGCTAGAAAGCGGGCATCCTACGAGCAGTACTTC. Its protein product is CSARKRASYEQYF.

This clonotype was recorded a few times. V is TRBV20-1 and J is TRBJ2-7; either TRBD1 or TRBD2 may fit D (5 bases each). Germline CDR1 DFQATT, CDR2 SNEGSKA (reference sequence). The V gene lost 6 bases and the J gene lost 1 base, with 13 bases spanning the gap. The CDR3 runs 13 residues. DNA for the CDR3: TGCAGTGCAACCGGGACGGATTCCTACGAGCAGTACTTC. Residues: CSATGTDSYEQYF.

The table lists this clonotype with a few counts. The chain carries TRBV5-1 and TRBJ2-6; D is uncertain. The CDR3 sequence is 16 residues long. Germline V CDR1 and CDR2: SGHRS, YFSETQ. V lost 4 bases to trimming and J lost 0 bases, with 11 bases between them. DNA for the CDR3: TGCGCCAGCAGCCCTGACCCGTTCTCTGGGGCCAACGTCCTGACTTTC. It encodes CASSPDPFSGANVLTF. Looking up the rest from reference TRBV5-1 and TRBJ2-6 gives the full variable domain: KAGVTQTPRYLIKTRGQQVTLSCSPISGHRSVSWYQQTPGQGLQFLFEYFSETQRNKGNFPGRFSGRQFSNSRSEMNVSTLELGDSALYLCASSPDPFSGANVLTFGAGSRLTVL.

The chain has TRBV5-1 and TRBJ2-5; D is unresolved. In germline, CDR1 is SGHRS, CDR2 YFSETQ. The CDR3 is made up of 12 amino acids. The V gene lost 7 bases and the J gene lost 0 bases, with 7 bases spanning the gap. The DNA for the CDR3 is TGCGCCAGCTATAACTACCAAGAGACCCAGTACTTC. The encoded protein is CASYNYQETQYF.

The rearrangement joins TRBV20-1 to TRBJ2-5; 7 nucleotides align to TRBD1. Germline V gene sequence: CDR1 DFQATT, CDR2 SNEGSKA (reference sequence). Germline trimming cut 5 bases from V and 2 bases from J; bases unmatched to any gene: 5. This CDR3 contains 13 residues. In DNA, the CDR3 is TGCAGTGCTTGGACAGGCCTACAAGAGACCCAGTACTTC. It codes for CSAWTGLQETQYF.

The V gene is TRBV5-1, the J gene TRBJ2-3, with 8 bases identical to TRBD1. With V trimmed by 2 bases and J by 1 base, 3 bases remained unmatched. The CDR3 is 15 residues long. Germline V gives CDR1 SGHRS, CDR2 YFSETQ. Here the CDR3 reads CASSFQTGGTDTQYF. For the CDR3, the DNA is TGCGCCAGCAGCTTTCAGACAGGGGGCACAGATACGCAGTATTTT.

The CDR3 here is CASSPLAGLTEQYF. The CDR3 nucleotides read TGTGCCAGCAGTCCACTAGCGGGGCTCACCGAGCAGTACTTC. The chain employs TRBV6-2 or TRBV6-3 and TRBJ2-5; 10 bases line up with TRBD2. The DNA end is more similar to TRBJ2-7, so the J call may be wrong. CDR3 size: 14 residues. Germline V gives CDR1 MNHEY, CDR2 SVGEGT.

The V and J genes are TRBV29-1 and TRBJ1-4; no definite D call. The CDR3 covers 14 residues. Per germline, CDR1 SQVTM and CDR2 ANQGSEA. The V gene lost 1 base and the J gene lost 8 bases, with 14 bases spanning the gap. The CDR3 nucleotides are TGCAGCGTTGAAGCTAGGGTCGGACGGGAAAAACTGTTTTTT. Its translation is CSVEARVGREKLFF. Filled out from reference TRBV29-1 and TRBJ1-4, the complete variable domain reads SAVISQKPSRDICQRGTSLTIQCQVDSQVTMMFWYRQQPGQSLTLIATANQGSEATYESGFVIDKFPISRPNLTFSTLTVSNMSPEDSSIYLCSVEARVGREKLFFGSGTQLSVL.

The J gene is TRBJ2-7, the V gene TRBV29-1; 11 bases match TRBD2. V trimming: 4 bases; J trimming: 7 bases; junction bases outside the gene matches: 9. There are 14 residues in the CDR3. Germline CDR1 reads SQVTM; CDR2 reads ANQGSEA. The CDR3 bases are TGCAGCGTTGCCAGGACTAGCGGGTCGGAGGAGCAGTACTTC. Protein sequence: CSVARTSGSEEQYF.

This chain links TRBV25-1 with TRBJ2-1; 12 bases agree with TRBD2. From germline, CDR1 is MGHDK and CDR2 SYGVNS. CDR3 length: 15 amino acids. Trimming cost V 2 bases and J 6 bases; bases outside gene matches: 2. The CDR3 region has the DNA TGTGCCAGCAGTGAACCTAGCGGGAGGGGCAATGAGCAGTTCTTC. It yields the protein CASSEPSGRGNEQFF.

This clonotype showed up just a few times. The CDR3 nucleotides are TGCAGCGTTGAATTAAGGGGCGTAGCCTACGAGCAGTACTTC. It codes for CSVELRGVAYEQYF. This sequence joins TRBV29-1 and TRBJ2-7; D might be TRBD1 (5 bases). The CDR3 runs to 14 residues. V gave up 2 bases and J gave up 2 bases, with 13 bases separating them. Germline V lookup: CDR1 SQVTM, CDR2 ANQGSEA.

The rearrangement joins TRBV3-1 to TRBJ2-4, with D unresolved. This CDR3 has 15 residues. V lost 4 bases, J lost 0 bases, and 10 bases lay in between. Germline CDR1 is LGHDT and CDR2 is YNNKEL (reference sequence). CDR3 sequence (DNA): TGTGCCAGCAGCCTGGGGTCGGTAGCCAAAAACATTCAGTACTTC. Amino acid sequence: CASSLGSVAKNIQYF. Supplemented by reference TRBV3-1 and TRBJ2-4, the full variable domain reads DTAVSQTPKYLVTQMGNDKSIKCEQNLGHDTMYWYKQDSKKFLKIMFSYNNKELIINETVPNRFSPKSPDKAHLNLHINSLELGDSAVYFCASSLGSVAKNIQYFGAGTRLSVL.

The rearrangement uses TRBV29-1 and TRBJ2-5; 9 positions match TRBD1. The ends lost 5 bases at V and 11 bases at J; junction bases unmatched: 9. The CDR3 extends over 12 amino acids. Germline-derived CDR1 and CDR2 are SQVTM and ANQGSEA. DNA for the CDR3: TGCAGCGTTCCTGTCAGGACAGGGGAGCAGTACTTC. The encoded protein is CSVPVRTGEQYF.

The chain joins TRBV5-8 to TRBJ2-5; a weak D match, TRBD1 (5 bases). CDR3 length: 15 residues. Germline V gene sequence: CDR1 SGHTS, CDR2 YDEGEE. With 0 bases removed from V and 2 bases from J, the gap between germline ends came to 11 bases. The chain's CDR3 is CASSLGQQLQETQYF. CDR3 DNA: TGTGCCAGCAGCTTGGGACAGCAACTGCAAGAGACCCAGTACTTC.

The V and J genes are TRBV5-1 and TRBJ2-1; 7 bases agree with TRBD2. V lost 0 bases, J lost 5 bases, and 5 bases stayed unmatched. Germline V gene sequence: CDR1 SGHRS, CDR2 YFSETQ. The CDR3 has 15 amino acids. The CDR3 reads CASSLGAGVHNEQFF. In DNA form, the CDR3 reads TGCGCCAGCAGCTTGGGGGCGGGAGTGCACAATGAGCAGTTCTTC.

The genes are TRBV7-2 and TRBJ2-3; D is possibly TRBD1 or TRBD2 (5 bases each). The ends were cut back, 5 bases at V and 2 bases at J, with 14 bases in the middle. This CDR3 is built from 15 residues. CDR1 and CDR2 (germline): SGHTA, FQGNSA. The CDR3 nucleotides read TGTGCCAGCAGCCTGGGACCGGACCCCACAGATACGCAGTATTTT. It encodes CASSLGPDPTDTQYF.

Of note for this clonotype: Relative to the germline gene, one junction end is altered; a read error may explain this. The rearrangement joins TRBV10-3 to TRBJ2-1, with 9 positions matching TRBD2. This CDR3 has 16 amino acids. The germline CDR1 and CDR2 sequences are ENHRY and SYGVKD. As DNA, the CDR3 is TGTGCCGTCAGAGCGAGCTTAGCGGGGGCCTACAATGAGCAGTTCTTC. It translates to CAVRASLAGAYNEQFF.

This clonotype showed up just a few times. The chain combines TRBV6-1 with TRBJ2-5; 11 nucleotides agree with TRBD2. The germline gives CDR1 MNHNS, CDR2 SASEGT. The ends lost 2 bases at V and 11 bases at J; junction bases unmatched: 4. The CDR3 runs 13 residues. CDR3 in DNA: TGTGCCAGCAGTGAAACTAGCGGGGGACCACAGTACTTC. It specifies CASSETSGGPQYF.

This clonotype was counted between two and nine times. The chain couples TRBV5-1 to TRBJ2-7; 7 positions agree with TRBD1. From germline, CDR1 is SGHRS and CDR2 YFSETQ. This CDR3 has 15 amino acids. The V and J ends lost 5 bases and 0 bases, in that order; junction bases with no gene match: 8. For the CDR3, the DNA is TGCGCCAGCAGACTATGGGGACAGAACTCCTACGAGCAGTACTTC. Translated, it gives CASRLWGQNSYEQYF.

The V gene is TRBV25-1, the J gene TRBJ2-1, with a tentative D call TRBD2 (5 bases). Looked up from germline, CDR1 is MGHDK and CDR2 is SYGVNS. CDR3 length equals 14 residues. Trimming left V 4 bases short and J 6 bases short, with 13 bases between. CDR3 sequence: CASSVSPSGNEQFF. The DNA for the CDR3 is TGTGCCAGCAGTGTCTCCCCAAGCGGCAATGAGCAGTTCTTC.

The rearrangement links TRBV4-1 to TRBJ2-3, with 7 bases aligning to TRBD1. V trimming: 1 base; J trimming: 4 bases; junction bases outside the gene matches: 5. The CDR3 runs to 15 residues. Germline V gives CDR1 MGHRA, CDR2 YSYEKL. CDR3 nucleotides: TGCGCCAGCAGCCAAGTAGGGGGCGGCGCAGATACGCAGTATTTT. Its protein is CASSQVGGGADTQYF.

This clonotype has only a few counts. V and J are TRBV5-1 and TRBJ2-7, with 8 bases fitting TRBD2. Germline-derived CDR1 and CDR2 are SGHRS and YFSETQ. CDR3 length: 17 residues. The V gene end was trimmed by 0 bases and the J gene end by 0 bases; junction bases not matched to a gene: 8. The CDR3 loop is CASSLARLARSSYEQYF. The CDR3 region has the DNA TGCGCCAGCAGCTTGGCGCGACTAGCGAGGAGCTCCTACGAGCAGTACTTC.